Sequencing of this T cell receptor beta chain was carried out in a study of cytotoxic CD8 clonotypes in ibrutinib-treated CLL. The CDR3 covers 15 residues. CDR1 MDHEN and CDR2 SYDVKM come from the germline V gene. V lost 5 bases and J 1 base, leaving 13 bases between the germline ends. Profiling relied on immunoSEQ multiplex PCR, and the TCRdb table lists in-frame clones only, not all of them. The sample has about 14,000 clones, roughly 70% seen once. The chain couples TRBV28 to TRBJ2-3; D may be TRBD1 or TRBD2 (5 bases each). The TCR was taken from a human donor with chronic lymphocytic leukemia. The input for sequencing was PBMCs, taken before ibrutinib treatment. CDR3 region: CASSIRGAGTDTQYF. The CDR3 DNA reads TGTGCCAGCAGTATCCGAGGGGCGGGCACAGATACGCAGTATTTT.